Shown below are 24 T cell receptor beta chains from a single sample sequenced in a study of regulatory T cells in long-lasting Graves disease. The time point here: newly diagnosed GD, antithyroid drugs for less than 3 months. PBMC-extracted RNA yielded the TCR library. Building of the TCR beta libraries involved iRepertoire HTBI primers and Arm-PCR of CDR3 regions. TCRdb independently ran MiXCR on the multiplex PCR reads; one entry per CDR3 protein. The data hold approximately 350,000 distinct CDR3 sequences, with over 15% observed a single time. These same records also appear under a second study, on T cells in Graves' hyperthyroidism and ophthalmopathy.

The material sequenced was peripheral blood mononuclear cells (PBMCs), taken at new diagnosis, from a patient treated with antithyroid drugs. The receptors stem from a man aged 35-49 years with Graves disease.

The chain is built from TRBV5-5 and TRBJ2-1, with TRBD2 matching over 13 bases. The closer fit of TRBJ2-5 to the DNA end suggests the J call may be wrong. The germline CDR1 and CDR2 sequences are SGHKS and YYEKEE (reference sequence). The CDR3 runs 17 residues. CDR3 nucleotide sequence: TGTGCCAGCAGCAGGTCCCTCGGGACTAGCGGGGAAGAGACCCAGTACTTC. This encodes CASSRSLGTSGEETQYF.

This clonotype occurred many times. A much larger clonotype is one base distant, so this may be a read error. The CDR3 DNA is TGTGCCAGCAGACCACAGGGCGGGGAGGCCCAGTACTTC. Its protein product is CASRPQGGEAQYF. The chain recombines TRBV28 with TRBJ2-5, with D perhaps given as TRBD1 or TRBD2 (6 bases each). Germline CDR1 is MDHEN and CDR2 is SYDVKM. CDR3 length equals 13 residues. Deletions cut 6 bases from V and 9 bases from J, with 17 bases between.

The gene calls are TRBV4-1 and TRBJ2-2; TRBD1 agrees at 9 bases. V lost 3 bases and J lost 3; bases outside the gene matches: 8. Germline V lookup: CDR1 MGHRA, CDR2 YSYEKL. The CDR3 runs 17 residues. The CDR3 nucleotides are TGCGCCAGCAGCCACTCAACAGGGGGCGGTTACACCGGGGAGCTGTTTTTT. Translated, it gives CASSHSTGGGYTGELFF.

The chain employs TRBV29-1 and TRBJ2-4, with 8 bases fitting TRBD1. The V gene end was trimmed by 3 bases and the J gene end by 6 bases; junction bases not matched to a gene: 4. Germline V lookup: CDR1 SQVTM, CDR2 ANQGSEA. The CDR3 consists of 13 residues. DNA of the CDR3: TGCAGCGTTGAGTTACAGGGGGGAAACATTCAGTACTTC. It translates to CSVELQGGNIQYF. Supplemented by reference TRBV29-1 and TRBJ2-4, the full variable domain reads SAVISQKPSRDICQRGTSLTIQCQVDSQVTMMFWYRQQPGQSLTLIATANQGSEATYESGFVIDKFPISRPNLTFSTLTVSNMSPEDSSIYLCSVELQGGNIQYFGAGTRLSVL.

Remarks on this clonotype: A single base separates this from a much larger clone, so it may be a read error. This chain joins TRBV20-1 and TRBJ2-1; no clear D gene. Germline V gene data show CDR1 as DFQATT and CDR2 as SNEGSKA (reference sequence). The CDR3 is made up of 12 amino acids. CDR3 protein: CSASSSYNGQFF. CDR3 DNA: TGCAGTGCTAGTAGCTCCTACAATGGGCAGTTCTTC.

At least ten counts were recorded for this clonotype. J is TRBJ1-5 and V is TRBV6-1; possible D gene TRBD1, 6 bases. Per germline, CDR1 MNHNS and CDR2 SASEGT. V was shortened by 8 bases and J by 7 bases, with 18 bases between the two germline ends. CDR3 length: 14 residues. Written as DNA, the CDR3 is TGTGCCAGCTCCGTGAGGGGGGCGGCGCAGCCCCAGCATTTT. Translating gives CASSVRGAAQPQHF.

This clonotype was detected ten times or more. The chain joins TRBV12-3 or TRBV12-4 to TRBJ2-7; 8 bases match TRBD1. The CDR3 totals 16 residues. V shed 5 bases and J 3 bases; nucleotides not matched to a gene: 12. CDR3 residues: CASSRPGTGGFYEQYF. The CDR3 region has the DNA TGTGCCAGCAGTAGACCCGGGACAGGCGGTTTCTACGAGCAGTACTTC.

This clonotype came up many times. This chain joins TRBV6-5 and TRBJ1-5, with unresolved D. The CDR3 is made up of 13 amino acids. The V gene's germline CDR1 is MNHEY and CDR2 SVGAGI. Trimming stripped 0 bases from V and 9 bases from J, with 9 bases between. This chain's CDR3 is CASSYSTAPPQHF. The CDR3 nucleotides read TGTGCCAGCAGTTACTCGACGGCGCCGCCCCAGCATTTT.

The chain has TRBV20-1 and TRBJ2-3, with TRBD2 matching 10 bases. V was pared by 3 bases and J by 1 base, with 1 base of the junction left unmatched. Germline V gene sequence: CDR1 DFQATT, CDR2 SNEGSKA (reference sequence). The CDR3 runs to 14 residues. The DNA of the CDR3 is TGCAGTGCTAGGGGGACTAGCGGCACAGATACGCAGTATTTT. Encoded protein: CSARGTSGTDTQYF.

This clonotype was picked up a small number of times. This chain uses TRBV6-1 with TRBJ1-6; D perhaps matches TRBD1 (6 bases). Per germline, CDR1 MNHNS and CDR2 SASEGT. V lost 4 bases and J 7 bases, leaving 20 bases between the germline ends. This CDR3 is 17 amino acids long. The CDR3 sequence is CASSAPSAGAYNSPLHF. The CDR3 DNA sequence: TGTGCCAGCAGTGCCCCGTCGGCGGGGGCGTACAATTCACCCCTCCACTTT.

This clonotype was seen many times. This rearrangement joins TRBV5-4 to TRBJ2-5; D is perhaps TRBD1 (6 bases). This CDR3 has 12 amino acids. V lost 5 bases and J lost 4, with 9 bases in between. Germline values: CDR1 SGHNT, CDR2 YYREEE (reference sequence). The CDR3 here is CASSSDRETQYF. CDR3 bases: TGTGCCAGCAGTTCGGACAGAGAGACCCAGTACTTC.

The V call is TRBV10-2, the J call TRBJ2-3; 10 bases agree with TRBD2. From germline, CDR1 is WSHSY and CDR2 SAAADI. Trimming cost V 4 bases and J 3 bases; bases outside gene matches: 1. There are 14 residues in the CDR3. CDR3 residues: CASSGAGGTDTQYF. The CDR3 region has the DNA TGCGCCAGCAGTGGAGCGGGGGGGACAGATACGCAGTATTTT.

About this clonotype: A much larger clone lies one base from this, so it may be a read error. The gene calls are TRBV2 and TRBJ1-4; D possibly corresponds to TRBD1 (5 bases). V gave up 8 bases and J gave up 8 bases, with 18 bases separating them. Looked up from germline, CDR1 is SNHLY and CDR2 is FYNNEI. The CDR3 has 14 amino acids. CDR3: CASRGTRWREKLFF. The CDR3 DNA reads TGTGCCAGCCGGGGCACACGATGGAGGGAAAAACTGTTTTTT.

This clonotype showed up many times. The CDR3 is CASRPTDNYGYTF. The CDR3 bases are TGTGCCAGCAGGCCAACAGATAACTATGGCTACACCTTC. V and J are TRBV7-9 and TRBJ1-2; D gene ambiguous. The CDR3 length is 13 residues. Per germline, CDR1 SEHNR and CDR2 FQNEAQ (reference sequence). V shed 6 bases and J shed 1 base, with 9 bases lying between them.

This clonotype was seen ten or more times. This CDR3 reads CASSVGGRAYNEQFF. The DNA of the CDR3 is TGTGCCAGCAGCGTAGGAGGAAGGGCCTACAATGAGCAGTTCTTC. The chain uses TRBV9 and TRBJ2-1; D gene uncertain. From germline, CDR1 is SGDLS and CDR2 YYNGEE. The CDR3 extends over 15 amino acids. Between the trimmed V and J ends, which lost 0 bases and 2 bases, there was a span of 9 bases.

This sequence joins TRBV6-5 and TRBJ1-2, with 7 bases fitting TRBD1. CDR1 is MNHEY and CDR2 is SVGAGI in the germline V gene. The CDR3 spans 13 residues. Trimming at V came to 2 bases and at J to 6 bases, leaving 3 bases not matched to a gene. The CDR3 sequence is CASSYGDSHGYTF. CDR3 DNA: TGTGCCAGCAGTTACGGGGACAGCCATGGCTACACCTTC.

This clonotype has a handful of counts. This sequence joins TRBV10-3 and TRBJ1-1; D unresolved. In germline, CDR1 is ENHRY, CDR2 SYGVKD. This CDR3 region has 13 residues. The V end was cut by 0 bases, the J end by 4 bases, with 6 bases between. CDR3 region: CAISESEGTEAFF. In DNA, the CDR3 is TGTGCCATCAGTGAGTCGGAGGGCACTGAAGCTTTCTTT.

This clonotype was recorded at least ten times. J is TRBJ2-5 and V is TRBV5-6; 7 nucleotides line up with TRBD2. This CDR3 is 16 amino acids long. Germline V lookup: CDR1 SGHDT, CDR2 YYEEEE. The V gene end was trimmed by 0 bases and the J gene end by 0 bases; junction bases not matched to a gene: 5. The CDR3 sequence is CASSLARGRDQETQYF. Here the CDR3 DNA reads TGTGCCAGCAGCTTGGCGCGAGGGAGGGACCAAGAGACCCAGTACTTC.

This clonotype was picked up many times. The CDR3 reads CASGNRKGYTF. CDR3 sequence (DNA): TGTGCCAGCGGCAATAGAAAAGGCTACACCTTC. The rearrangement links TRBV6-2 or TRBV6-3 to TRBJ1-2; D is ambiguous. Germline CDR1 is MNHEY and CDR2 is SVGEGT. The CDR3 extends over 11 amino acids. V lost 8 bases and J lost 8, with 12 bases in between.

A few counts support this clonotype. The gene calls are TRBV20-1 and TRBJ1-6, with D unclear. Between the trimmed V and J ends, which lost 0 bases and 9 bases, there was a span of 9 bases. The CDR3 has 13 residues. CDR1 and CDR2 (germline): DFQATT, SNEGSKA (reference sequence). CDR3 residues: CSARDLAGSPLHF. CDR3 sequence (DNA): TGCAGTGCTAGAGATCTTGCAGGTTCACCCCTCCACTTT.

This clonotype was seen at least ten times. The chain employs TRBV27 and TRBJ2-2; no clear D gene. V gave up 4 bases and J gave up 6 bases, with 12 bases separating them. This CDR3 has 14 residues. Germline V lookup: CDR1 MNHEY, CDR2 SMNVEV (reference sequence). The CDR3 nucleotides read TGTGCCAGCAGTTCCTCTAGGGTCGCCGGGGAGCTGTTTTTT. This gives the protein CASSSSRVAGELFF.

This clonotype showed up many times. The chain joins TRBV9 to TRBJ2-5; D not resolved. Trimming took 4 bases from V and 5 from J, leaving 9 bases between them. Per the germline V gene, CDR1 is SGDLS and CDR2 is YYNGEE. The CDR3 is 12 amino acids. The CDR3 region is CASSKGGETQYF. The CDR3 DNA is TGTGCCAGCAGCAAGGGTGGTGAGACCCAGTACTTC.

This clonotype was seen a handful of times. This rearrangement joins TRBV6-1 to TRBJ2-3, with 7 bases that match TRBD2. The CDR3 totals 15 residues. Trimming took 5 bases from V and 2 from J; bases not matched to a gene: 7. CDR1 and CDR2 from the germline V gene are MNHNS and SASEGT. CDR3 in DNA: TGTGCCAGCAGTCCCCTCGGGGGGACCACAGATACGCAGTATTTT. Translated: CASSPLGGTTDTQYF.

The table lists this clonotype with many counts. This chain uses TRBV27 with TRBJ1-1; 7 bases match TRBD1. The CDR3 runs 14 residues. Losses at the gene ends were 2 bases for V and 4 bases for J; bases not matched to a gene: 4. Germline assignment: CDR1 MNHEY and CDR2 SMNVEV (reference sequence). The CDR3 nucleotides read TGTGCCAGCAGTTTACAGGGGGGTGGCACTGAAGCTTTCTTT. Translation: CASSLQGGGTEAFF.